This T cell receptor beta chain was captured in a study of cytomegalovirus exposure and HLA in healthy donors. Study information: HLA-typed donors contributed approximately 92 million unique TCRs, which were held in an early data release. Among the approximately 410 genotyped donors, 70% to 90% were placed in the Caucasian-associated ancestry cluster.

Vbeta (60) and Jbeta (13) primers were used in the PCR. Repertoires were generated with immunoSEQ multiplex PCR, while TCRdb's copy carries only in-frame clones and drops some. This repertoire comprises 45,000 to 70,000 clones; its ten largest clones make up about 12%. Germline V gene lookup returns CDR1 SEHNR and CDR2 FQNEAQ (reference sequence). This CDR3 is 13 amino acids long. Trimming at V came to 3 bases and at J to 5 bases, leaving 2 bases not matched to a gene. Regarding this clone: Its target is unknown.

Findings and limits, study-wide: Later analysis revealed greater clonal expansion in HLA-associated TCR beta chains than in equally common others. Cytomegalovirus association was listed for 164 TCR beta chains.

Sequencing was carried out using PBMCs. The sequence was collected from a woman aged 30 to 39 in good health and CMV-seropositive. The chain carries TRBV7-9 and TRBJ1-2; 8 nucleotides agree with TRBD1. CDR3 amino acids: CASSFGTGYGYTF. The CDR3 DNA follows: TGTGCCAGCAGCTTCGGGACAGGATATGGCTACACCTTC.